The clone carrying this T cell receptor (beta chain) was counted a few times. 60 Vbeta and 13 Jbeta primers were used in PCR. The repertoire was sequenced with immunoSEQ multiplex PCR; TCRdb's copy has only in-frame clones and lacks some. The repertoire consists of 190,000 or so clones, with about 80% occurring once and the leading ten covering under 0.75%. The V gene's germline CDR1 is SGHRS and CDR2 YFSETQ. V was clipped by 4 bases and J by 7 bases; unmatched bases: 8. The CDR3 extends over 15 amino acids. The data stem from a study of cytomegalovirus exposure and HLA in healthy donors. The chain recombines TRBV5-1 with TRBJ2-1; 10 bases align to TRBD2. The sample was PBMCs. The source of this sequence is a boy aged 5-17 years in good health and CMV-seronegative. CDR3 residues: CASSLAAGGLNEQFF. DNA for the CDR3: TGCGCCAGCAGCCTCGCAGCGGGAGGGTTAAATGAGCAGTTCTTC.